The clone carrying this T cell receptor beta chain has only a few counts. This specimen comes from a study of patients and donors after allogeneic stem cell transplantation. Trimming took 4 bases from V and 3 from J; bases not matched to a gene: 7. The CDR3 runs to 16 residues. The germline V gene has CDR1 SGHVS and CDR2 FQNEAQ. In TCRdb, the RT-PCR reads were re-called with MiXCR into one record per CDR3 protein. In the table there are around 200,000 distinct CDR3 sequences, about 38% of which are singletons. The source material was blood, either unsorted or a sorted T cell fraction (not recorded which). This chain links TRBV7-8 with TRBJ2-1; 9 positions match TRBD1. The sequence was collected from a human donor who was either an allogeneic HSCT recipient or a stem cell or donor lymphocyte infusion donor (not recorded which). It is not recorded whose cells these are; they may come from a transplant donor. The CDR3: CASSSSTGGLYNEQFF. In DNA, the CDR3 is TGTGCCAGCAGCTCCTCGACAGGGGGACTCTACAATGAGCAGTTCTTC.